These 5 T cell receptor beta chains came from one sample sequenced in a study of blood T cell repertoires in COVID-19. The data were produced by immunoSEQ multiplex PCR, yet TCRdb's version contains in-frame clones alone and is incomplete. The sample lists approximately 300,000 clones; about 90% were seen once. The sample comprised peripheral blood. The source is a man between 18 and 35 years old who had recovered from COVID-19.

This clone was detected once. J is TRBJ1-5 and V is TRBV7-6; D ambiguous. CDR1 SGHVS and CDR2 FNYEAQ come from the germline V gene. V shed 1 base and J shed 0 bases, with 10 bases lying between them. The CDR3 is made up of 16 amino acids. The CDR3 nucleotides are TGTGCCAGCAGCTTAGATCCCAGAATTAGCAATCAGCCCCAGCATTTT. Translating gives CASSLDPRISNQPQHF.

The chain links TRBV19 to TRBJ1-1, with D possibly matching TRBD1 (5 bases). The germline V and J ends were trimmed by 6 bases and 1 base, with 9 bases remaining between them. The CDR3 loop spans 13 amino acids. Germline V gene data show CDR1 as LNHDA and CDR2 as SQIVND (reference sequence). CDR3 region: CASSQTGNTEAFF. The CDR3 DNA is TGTGCCAGTAGCCAAACAGGGAACACTGAAGCTTTCTTT.

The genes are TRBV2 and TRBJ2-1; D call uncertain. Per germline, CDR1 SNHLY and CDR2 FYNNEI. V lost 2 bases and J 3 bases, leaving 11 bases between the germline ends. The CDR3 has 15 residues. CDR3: CASSEILSGYNEQFF. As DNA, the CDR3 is TGTGCCAGCAGTGAAATCCTTAGTGGCTACAATGAGCAGTTCTTC.

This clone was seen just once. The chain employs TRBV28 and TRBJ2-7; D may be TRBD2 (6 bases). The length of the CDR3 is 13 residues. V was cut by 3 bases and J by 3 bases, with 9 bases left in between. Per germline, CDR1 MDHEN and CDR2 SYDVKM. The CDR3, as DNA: TGTGCCAGCAGTTTCCGGGGGAGCTACGAGCAGTACTTC. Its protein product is CASSFRGSYEQYF.

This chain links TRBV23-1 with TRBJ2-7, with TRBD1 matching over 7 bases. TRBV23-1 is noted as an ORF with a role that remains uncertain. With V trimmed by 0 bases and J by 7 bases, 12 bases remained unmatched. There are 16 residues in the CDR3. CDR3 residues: CASSQSGEGGLREQYF. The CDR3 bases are TGCGCCAGCAGTCAATCGGGAGAAGGGGGCCTTCGGGAGCAGTACTTC.